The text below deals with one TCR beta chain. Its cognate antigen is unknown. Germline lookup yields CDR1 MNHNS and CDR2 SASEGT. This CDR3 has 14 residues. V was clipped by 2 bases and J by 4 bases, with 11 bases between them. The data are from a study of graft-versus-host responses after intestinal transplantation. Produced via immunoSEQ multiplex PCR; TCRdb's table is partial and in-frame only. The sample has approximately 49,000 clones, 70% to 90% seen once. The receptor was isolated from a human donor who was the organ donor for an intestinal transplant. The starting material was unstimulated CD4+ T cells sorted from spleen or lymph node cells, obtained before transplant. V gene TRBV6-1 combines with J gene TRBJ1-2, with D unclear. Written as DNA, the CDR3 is TGTGCCAGCAGTGAACAGGCAGGCCCCTATGGCTACACCTTC. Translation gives CASSEQAGPYGYTF.